Following are 22 T cell receptor beta chains from one sample sequenced in a study of CD8+ T cells in alopecia areata. RNA was extracted and reverse transcribed into cDNA as the sequencing template. Sequencing used immunoSEQ multiplex PCR; TCRdb keeps in-frame clones, though not all of them. This table has under 150,000 clones, less than 70% appearing once. This sample's treatment: oral pan-JAK inhibitor, 5-10 mg twice daily. Source: CD4+ T cells sorted from blood, taken at week 24, from a patient treated with tofacitinib. The receptor set was obtained from a human donor with alopecia areata.

This clone was seen a few times. CDR3 protein: CSVELGFF. As DNA, the CDR3 is TGCAGCGTTGAGTTAGGGTTCTTC. The rearrangement uses TRBV29-1 and TRBJ2-1, with unresolved D. Germline loops: CDR1 SQVTM, CDR2 ANQGSEA. Trimming pared 3 bases from V and 15 bases from J, leaving 6 bases between. CDR3 length: 8 residues.

This clone was seen more than once but under ten times. The genes are TRBV5-1 and TRBJ2-7; D remains ambiguous. This CDR3 spans 11 amino acids. Germline V gene lookup returns CDR1 SGHRS and CDR2 YFSETQ. V was shortened by 0 bases and J by 5 bases, with 3 bases between the two germline ends. As DNA, the CDR3 is TGCGCCAGCAGCTTGGATAACGAGCAGTACTTC. Its protein is CASSLDNEQYF.

In this sample, this clone turned up a few times. J is TRBJ2-5 and V is TRBV7-8, with 7 bases lining up with TRBD1. With V trimmed by 0 bases and J by 5 bases, 3 bases remained unmatched. Germline V gene lookup returns CDR1 SGHVS and CDR2 FQNEAQ. This CDR3 contains 14 residues. In nucleotides, the CDR3 is TGTGCCAGCAGCTTAGCAGGGGGCAGGGAGACCCAGTACTTC. Its translation is CASSLAGGRETQYF.

This clone was recorded a few times. V and J are TRBV11-1 and TRBJ1-1; no clear D. Germline lookup yields CDR1 SGHAT and CDR2 FQDESV (reference sequence). The length of the CDR3 is 14 residues. V lost 1 base and J lost 1, with 7 bases in between. The CDR3 reads CASSLDRRNTEAFF. Here the CDR3 DNA reads TGTGCCAGCAGCTTAGACCGGAGGAACACTGAAGCTTTCTTT.

The chain combines TRBV4-3 with TRBJ2-4; D remains ambiguous. This CDR3 contains 15 residues. Germline CDR1 and CDR2: LGHNA and YSLEER. The ends were cut back, 0 bases at V and 1 base at J, with 7 bases in the middle. This CDR3 reads CASSQELGAKNIQYF. CDR3 bases: TGCGCCAGCAGCCAAGAGCTGGGGGCCAAAAACATTCAGTACTTC.

A word on this clone: An end of the junction differs from the germline gene, which may be a read error. The rearrangement uses TRBV2 and TRBJ2-7; tentatively, D is TRBD1 or TRBD2 (6 bases each). Germline CDR1 and CDR2: SNHLY and FYNNEI. CDR3 length: 12 amino acids. CDR3 in amino acids: CASSERDTGGGF. The CDR3 coding sequence is TGTGCCAGCAGTGAAAGGGACACCGGGGGTGGCTTC.

This clone came up once. The chain couples TRBV23-1 to TRBJ2-4, with a tentative D call TRBD1 (6 bases). TRBV23-1 is an ORF; its function is uncertain. V lost 8 bases, J lost 4 bases, and 15 bases lay in between. This CDR3 comprises 14 residues. Here the CDR3 reads CASVSGTKKNIQYF. CDR3 bases: TGCGCCAGCGTTTCCGGGACAAAAAAAAACATTCAGTACTTC.

V gene TRBV27 combines with J gene TRBJ1-4; D is perhaps TRBD1 (6 bases). CDR1 is MNHEY and CDR2 is SMNVEV in the germline V gene (reference sequence). Trimming removed 3 bases at V and 7 bases at J, with 15 bases between. This CDR3 contains 15 residues. CDR3 in amino acids: CASSFRGHSGEKLFF. CDR3 bases: TGTGCCAGCAGTTTTAGGGGACACTCTGGTGAAAAACTGTTTTTT.

CDR3 in amino acids: CASSRDSTSTNEKLFF. The DNA of the CDR3 is TGCGCCAGCAGCCGGGACAGCACTTCAACTAATGAAAAACTGTTTTTT. The V call is TRBV5-1, the J call TRBJ1-4, with 7 bases lining up with TRBD1. This CDR3 region has 16 residues. The J segment lost 0 bases and the V segment lost 4 bases, leaving 6 bases of the junction unmatched. Germline V CDR1 and CDR2: SGHRS, YFSETQ. The complete variable domain, with remaining parts taken from reference TRBV5-1 and TRBJ1-4, reads KAGVTQTPRYLIKTRGQQVTLSCSPISGHRSVSWYQQTPGQGLQFLFEYFSETQRNKGNFPGRFSGRQFSNSRSEMNVSTLELGDSALYLCASSRDSTSTNEKLFFGSGTQLSVL.

This clone turned up a few times. This same CDR3 is encoded by further DNA sequences in the sample. V is TRBV7-9 and J is TRBJ2-5; D unresolved. Trimming took 5 bases from V and 3 from J, leaving 7 bases between them. Per the germline V gene, CDR1 is SEHNR and CDR2 is FQNEAQ (reference sequence). This CDR3 comprises 12 residues. The chain's CDR3 is CASSPTEETQYF. The CDR3 nucleotides read TGTGCCAGCAGCCCCACAGAAGAGACCCAGTACTTC.

This clone was picked up a small number of times. The chain employs TRBV7-2 and TRBJ2-2; D gene ambiguous. V was cut by 4 bases and J by 6 bases, with 9 bases left in between. This CDR3 has 13 amino acids. Germline-derived CDR1 and CDR2 are SGHTA and FQGNSA. CDR3 region: CASSSPAPGELFF. The CDR3 DNA sequence: TGTGCCAGCAGCTCCCCCGCCCCCGGGGAGCTGTTTTTT.

The rearrangement uses TRBV6-5 and TRBJ2-4, with a possible D match to TRBD2 (6 bases). The CDR3 is 14 residues long. The germline CDR1 and CDR2 sequences are MNHEY and SVGAGI. V dropped 5 bases and J dropped 8 bases, with 16 bases sitting between them. The CDR3 reads CASSQGLESDIQYF. The CDR3, as DNA: TGTGCCAGCAGTCAGGGACTGGAAAGTGACATTCAGTACTTC.

The gene calls are TRBV4-3 and TRBJ1-4; possible D gene TRBD1, 6 bases. Germline CDR1 is LGHNA and CDR2 is YSLEER. The CDR3 consists of 16 residues. Trimming stripped 0 bases from V and 8 bases from J, with 16 bases between. The CDR3 DNA follows: TGCGCCAGCAGCCAAGATCGCCCGGGGGCTGGAGAAAAACTGTTTTTT. Amino acid sequence: CASSQDRPGAGEKLFF.

The chain is built from TRBV9 and TRBJ2-1, with TRBD2 matching 8 bases. The CDR3 has 14 residues. Germline loops: CDR1 SGDLS, CDR2 YYNGEE. The junction had 4 bases not matched to a gene; V was cut back by 3 bases and J by 5 bases. The CDR3 sequence is CASSGGLEHNEQFF. The CDR3 DNA is TGTGCCAGCAGCGGGGGACTAGAACACAATGAGCAGTTCTTC.

This clone was observed a handful of times. The rearrangement links TRBV29-1 to TRBJ2-1; the match to TRBD1 covers 9 bases. CDR1 and CDR2 from the germline V gene are SQVTM and ANQGSEA. This CDR3 spans 14 amino acids. The junction had 5 bases not matched to a gene; V was cut back by 1 base and J by 7 bases. The CDR3 DNA sequence: TGCAGCGTTGAAGCGGGACAGGGTATAAATGAGCAGTTCTTC. It yields the protein CSVEAGQGINEQFF.

This clone was counted a few times. The chain couples TRBV21-1 to TRBJ2-5; the tabulated D call, TRBD1, remains unverified against the DNA. TRBV21-1 is deemed a pseudogene. This CDR3 comprises 17 residues. The CDR3 region has the DNA TGTGCCAGCAGCCCCCTTCGAGGGACAAAGTACCAAGAGACCCAGTACTTC. Protein sequence: CASSPLRGTKYQETQYF.

This chain uses TRBV7-2 with TRBJ1-6; TRBD1 matches 9 bases. Germline assignment: CDR1 SGHTA and CDR2 FQGNSA. Trimming cost V 5 bases and J 8 bases; bases outside gene matches: 7. This CDR3 has 15 amino acids. The CDR3 DNA is TGTGCCAGCAGCCTACAGACAGGGGGTTATTCACCCCTCCACTTT. It specifies CASSLQTGGYSPLHF.

The gene calls are TRBV15 and TRBJ1-4; possible D gene TRBD1, 5 bases. Germline V gene sequence: CDR1 LNHNV, CDR2 YYDKDF (reference sequence). Trimming stripped 0 bases from V and 4 bases from J, with 15 bases between. The CDR3 has 17 residues. This chain's CDR3 is CATSRDIGDGSNEKLFF. The CDR3 DNA is TGTGCCACCAGCAGAGATATTGGGGACGGCAGTAATGAAAAACTGTTTTTT.

Note on this clone: At the DNA level, this CDR3 is encoded by other sequences in the same sample as well. The rearrangement uses TRBV27 and TRBJ2-5; the D is unclear. The V and J ends lost 5 bases and 5 bases respectively, with 12 bases between them. Germline CDR1 MNHEY, CDR2 SMNVEV (reference sequence). The CDR3 sequence is 13 residues long. Written as DNA, the CDR3 is TGTGCCAGCAGTCCACGGACCCGGGAGACCCAGTACTTC. This gives the protein CASSPRTRETQYF.

The chain carries TRBV25-1 and TRBJ2-5; D gene uncertain. The germline gives CDR1 MGHDK, CDR2 SYGVNS. V was cut by 5 bases and J by 2 bases, with 15 bases left in between. The CDR3 contains 15 residues. This chain's CDR3 is CASSRHVGLQETQYF. The CDR3 DNA sequence: TGTGCCAGCAGTAGACATGTTGGGCTACAAGAGACCCAGTACTTC.

The chain recombines TRBV4-2 with TRBJ2-7, with D unresolved. This CDR3 spans 11 amino acids. CDR1 is LGHNA, CDR2 YNFKEQ, per germline. The ends were cut back, 4 bases at V and 4 bases at J, with 5 bases in the middle. CDR3 residues: CASSLEYEQYF. In nucleotides, the CDR3 is TGTGCCAGCAGCCTCGAATACGAGCAGTACTTC.

The sample holds many counts of this clone. V usage is TRBV7-2 and J usage is TRBJ2-7; TRBD2 is a possible D gene (7 bases). Germline assignment: CDR1 SGHTA and CDR2 FQGNSA. CDR3 length: 15 residues. V lost 1 base, J lost 0 bases, and 10 bases lay in between. CDR3 coding DNA: TGTGCCAGCAGCTTAGGCGGGGGCCGCTCCTACGAGCAGTACTTC. It specifies CASSLGGGRSYEQYF.